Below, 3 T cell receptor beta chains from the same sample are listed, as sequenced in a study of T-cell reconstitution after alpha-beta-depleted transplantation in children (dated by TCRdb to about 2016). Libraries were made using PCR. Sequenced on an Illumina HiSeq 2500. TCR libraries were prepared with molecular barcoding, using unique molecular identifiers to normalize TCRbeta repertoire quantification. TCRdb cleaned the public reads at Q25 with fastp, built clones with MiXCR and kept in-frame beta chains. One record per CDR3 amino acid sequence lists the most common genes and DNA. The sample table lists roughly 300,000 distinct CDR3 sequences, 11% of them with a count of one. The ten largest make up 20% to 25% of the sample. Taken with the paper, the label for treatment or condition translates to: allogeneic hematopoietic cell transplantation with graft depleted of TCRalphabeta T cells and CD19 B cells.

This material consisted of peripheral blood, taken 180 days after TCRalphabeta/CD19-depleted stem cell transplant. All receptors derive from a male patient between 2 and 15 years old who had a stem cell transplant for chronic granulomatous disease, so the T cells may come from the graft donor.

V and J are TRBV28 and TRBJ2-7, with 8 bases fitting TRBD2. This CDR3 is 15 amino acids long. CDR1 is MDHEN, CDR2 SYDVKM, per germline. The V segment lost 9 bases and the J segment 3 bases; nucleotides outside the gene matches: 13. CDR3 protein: CASQKPREGLYEQYF. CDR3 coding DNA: TGTGCCAGTCAAAAACCCCGGGAGGGCCTCTACGAGCAGTACTTC.

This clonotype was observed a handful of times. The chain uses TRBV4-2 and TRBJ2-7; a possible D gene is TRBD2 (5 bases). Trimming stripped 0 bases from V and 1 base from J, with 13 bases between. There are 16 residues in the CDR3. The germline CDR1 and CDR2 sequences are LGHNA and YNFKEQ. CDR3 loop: CASSQELGLASYEQYF. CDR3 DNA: TGTGCCAGCAGCCAAGAGTTGGGTCTAGCATCCTACGAGCAGTACTTC.

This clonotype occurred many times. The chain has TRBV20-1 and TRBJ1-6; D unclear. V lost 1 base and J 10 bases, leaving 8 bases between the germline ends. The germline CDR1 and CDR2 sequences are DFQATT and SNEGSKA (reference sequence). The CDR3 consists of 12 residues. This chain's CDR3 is CSARARWSPLHF. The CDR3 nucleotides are TGCAGTGCTAGAGCGCGGTGGTCACCCCTCCACTTT.